This TCR beta chain was sequenced in a study of CD8+CD57+ T cells in acquired aplastic anemia. This clonotype was observed a few times. It was genomic DNA that served as the template for profiling TCR beta VDJ and CDR3. Via MiXCR, TCRdb re-called the reads, giving one row per CDR3 protein. The sample consists of approximately 180,000 distinct CDR3 sequences, 45% to 55% of them appearing once. Previously, flow cytometry had revealed CD8+CD57+ cell expansion in the patients chosen for sequencing. The CDR3 has 16 residues. Trimming took 0 bases from V and 3 from J; bases not matched to a gene: 7. Germline-derived CDR1 and CDR2 are KGHSH and LQKENI.

Specimen: sorted CD4+, CD8+, or CD8+CD57+ T cells (not recorded which) from PBMCs. This clonotype was obtained from a human donor with aplastic anemia. The gene calls are TRBV18 and TRBJ2-7; 8 nucleotides match TRBD2. The CDR3 nucleotides are TGTGCCAGCTCACCACCGGAGAGCGGGGGCCTCTACGAGCAGTACTTC. This gives the protein CASSPPESGGLYEQYF.